This TCR beta chain comes out of a study of cytomegalovirus exposure and HLA in healthy donors. Study-wide findings and caveats: Apart from CMV serostatus, no immune exposure information was available. Apparent HLA restriction characterized most CMV-associated TCR beta chains in a later analysis. The study flagged around 150 TCR beta chains as cytomegalovirus-associated.

With regard to this clone: As yet, its antigen is unknown.

Primers: 60 Vbeta forward and 13 Jbeta reverse. The data were produced by immunoSEQ multiplex PCR, yet TCRdb's version contains in-frame clones alone and is incomplete. The specimen's table records approximately 75,000 clones. Specimen: PBMCs. The sequence was collected from a boy between 10 and 17 years old in good health and CMV-seronegative.

This chain's CDR3 is CASSPRQETQYF. Here the CDR3 DNA reads TGTGCCAGCAGTCCCCGGCAAGAGACCCAGTACTTC. The gene calls are TRBV6-1 and TRBJ2-5; D is uncertain. V was cut by 5 bases and J by 2 bases, with 6 bases left in between. The CDR3 has 12 amino acids. Germline CDR1 and CDR2: MNHNS and SASEGT.